This TCR beta chain was retrieved from a study of blood T cell repertoires in COVID-19. For the study at large: Researchers got acute and convalescent COVID-19 samples from the United States, Italy and Spain. Nucleic acid was either cDNA or gDNA, and it came from T cells, B-cell-depleted T cells, or PBMCs.

As handled by the study authors: Amplification of reference gene primers provided the estimated nucleated cell counts. Profiling relied on immunoSEQ multiplex PCR, and the TCRdb table lists in-frame clones only, not all of them. V and J calls and clone size are those listed in that table; D and trimming were worked out from the DNA. This table has 15,000 to 20,000 clones, roughly 87% appearing once. The CDR3 totals 13 residues. V shed 7 bases and J shed 6 bases, with 13 bases lying between them. The germline V gene encodes CDR1 MNHEY and CDR2 SVGAGI. The TCR sequence derives from a human donor in a cohort sampled during active COVID-19. The sequencing input was peripheral blood. This chain uses TRBV6-5 with TRBJ2-1, with D maybe TRBD1 (6 bases). The CDR3 nucleotides read TGTGCCAGCACTAACAGGGCCGGCAATGAGCAGTTCTTC. Translating gives CASTNRAGNEQFF.